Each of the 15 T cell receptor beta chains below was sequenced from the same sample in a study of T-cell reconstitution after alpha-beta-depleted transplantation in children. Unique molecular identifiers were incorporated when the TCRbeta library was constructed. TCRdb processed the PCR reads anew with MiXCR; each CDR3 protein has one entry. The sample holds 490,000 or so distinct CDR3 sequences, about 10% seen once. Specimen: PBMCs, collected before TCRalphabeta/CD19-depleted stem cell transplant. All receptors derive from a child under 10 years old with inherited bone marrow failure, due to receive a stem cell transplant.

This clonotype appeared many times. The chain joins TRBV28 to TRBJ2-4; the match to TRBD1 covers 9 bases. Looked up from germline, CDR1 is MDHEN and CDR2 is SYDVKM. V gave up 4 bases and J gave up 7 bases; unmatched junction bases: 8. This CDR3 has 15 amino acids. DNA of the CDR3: TGTGCCAGCAGTTACAGGGGGCATCCTACTAACATTCAGTACTTC. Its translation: CASSYRGHPTNIQYF.

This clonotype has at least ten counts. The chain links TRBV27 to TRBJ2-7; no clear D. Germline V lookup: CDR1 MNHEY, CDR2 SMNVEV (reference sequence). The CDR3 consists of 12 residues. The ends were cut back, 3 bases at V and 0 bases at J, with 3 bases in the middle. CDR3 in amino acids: CASSFNSYEQYF. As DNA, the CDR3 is TGTGCCAGCAGTTTCAACTCCTACGAGCAGTACTTC.

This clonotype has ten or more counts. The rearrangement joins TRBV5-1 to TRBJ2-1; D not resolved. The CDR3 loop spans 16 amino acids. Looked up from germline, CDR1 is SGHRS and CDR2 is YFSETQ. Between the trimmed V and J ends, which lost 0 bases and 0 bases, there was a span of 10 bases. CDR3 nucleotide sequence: TGCGCCAGCAGCTTGGCCGTGGCGAGCTCCTACAATGAGCAGTTCTTC. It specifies CASSLAVASSYNEQFF.

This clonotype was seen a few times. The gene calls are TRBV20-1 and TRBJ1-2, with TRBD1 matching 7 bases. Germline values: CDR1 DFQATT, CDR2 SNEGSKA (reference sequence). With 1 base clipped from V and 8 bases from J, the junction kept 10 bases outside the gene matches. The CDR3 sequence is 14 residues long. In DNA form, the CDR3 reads TGCAGTGCTAGAGCCAGGGGGGCGATAGAGGGCTACACCTTC. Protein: CSARARGAIEGYTF.

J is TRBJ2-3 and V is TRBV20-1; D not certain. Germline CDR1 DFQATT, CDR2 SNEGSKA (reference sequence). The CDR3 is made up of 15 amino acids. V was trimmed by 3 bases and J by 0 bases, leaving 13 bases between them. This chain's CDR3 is CSASGQRTSTDTQYF. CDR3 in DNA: TGCAGTGCTAGTGGGCAGAGAACTAGCACAGATACGCAGTATTTT.

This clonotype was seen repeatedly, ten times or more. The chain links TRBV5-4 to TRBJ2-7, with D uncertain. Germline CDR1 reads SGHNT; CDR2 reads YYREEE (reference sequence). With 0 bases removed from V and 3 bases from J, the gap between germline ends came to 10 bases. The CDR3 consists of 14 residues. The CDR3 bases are TGTGCCAGCAGCTTGGGATCAGGCGACTACGAGCAGTACTTC. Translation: CASSLGSGDYEQYF. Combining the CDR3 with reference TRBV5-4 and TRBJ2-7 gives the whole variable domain ETGVTQSPTHLIKTRGQQVTLRCSSQSGHNTVSWYQQALGQGPQFIFQYYREEENGRGNFPPRFSGLQFPNYSSELNVNALELDDSALYLCASSLGSGDYEQYFGPGTRLTVT.

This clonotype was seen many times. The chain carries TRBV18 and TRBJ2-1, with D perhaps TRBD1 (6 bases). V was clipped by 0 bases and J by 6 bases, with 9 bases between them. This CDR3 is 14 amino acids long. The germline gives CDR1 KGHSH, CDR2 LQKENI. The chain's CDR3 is CASSPPSRGNEQFF. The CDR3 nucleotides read TGTGCCAGCTCACCACCGTCCAGGGGCAATGAGCAGTTCTTC.

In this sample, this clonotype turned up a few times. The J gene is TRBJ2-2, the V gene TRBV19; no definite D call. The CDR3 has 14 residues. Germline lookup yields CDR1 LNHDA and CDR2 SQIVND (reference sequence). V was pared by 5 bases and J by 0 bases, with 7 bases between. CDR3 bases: TGTGCCAGTAGTGCCCGGTCGAACACCGGGGAGCTGTTTTTT. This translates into CASSARSNTGELFF. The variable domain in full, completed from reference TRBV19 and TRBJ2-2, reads DGGITQSPKYLFRKEGQNVTLSCEQNLNHDAMYWYRQDPGQGLRLIYYSQIVNDFQKGDIAEGYSVSREKKESFPLTVTSAQKNPTAFYLCASSARSNTGELFFGEGSRLTVL.

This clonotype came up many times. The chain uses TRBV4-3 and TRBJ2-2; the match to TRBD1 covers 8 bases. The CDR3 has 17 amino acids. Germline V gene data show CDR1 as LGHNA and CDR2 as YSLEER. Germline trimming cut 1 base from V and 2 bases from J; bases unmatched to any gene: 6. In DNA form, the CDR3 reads TGCGCCAGCAGCCAAGTTTTCGGACAGGGAAACACCGGGGAGCTGTTTTTT. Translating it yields CASSQVFGQGNTGELFF.

This CDR3 is CSARVPSGSPLRFF. Here the CDR3 DNA reads TGCAGTGCTAGAGTACCTAGCGGGAGTCCGTTGCGGTTCTTC. The chain uses TRBV20-1 and TRBJ2-1; 10 bases line up with TRBD2. J gave up 15 bases and V 1 base, and 12 bases lay outside the gene matches. This CDR3 has 14 residues. Germline CDR1 reads DFQATT; CDR2 reads SNEGSKA (reference sequence).

CDR3 sequence: CASSLLRDRHSGNTIYF. The CDR3 DNA is TGTGCCAGCAGCCTCCTACGGGACAGGCACTCTGGAAACACCATATATTTT. The chain links TRBV14 to TRBJ1-3, with 8 bases lining up with TRBD1. J gave up 0 bases and V 4 bases, and 8 bases lay outside the gene matches. This CDR3 has 17 residues. In germline, CDR1 is SGHDN, CDR2 FVKESK.

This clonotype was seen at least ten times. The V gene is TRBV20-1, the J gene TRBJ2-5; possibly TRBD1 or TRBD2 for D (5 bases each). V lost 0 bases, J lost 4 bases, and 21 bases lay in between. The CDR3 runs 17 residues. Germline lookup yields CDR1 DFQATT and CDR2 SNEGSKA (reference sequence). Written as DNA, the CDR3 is TGCAGTGCTAGAGAGTATGGGACCGGTCGAGAGGGAGAGACCCAGTACTTC. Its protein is CSAREYGTGREGETQYF.

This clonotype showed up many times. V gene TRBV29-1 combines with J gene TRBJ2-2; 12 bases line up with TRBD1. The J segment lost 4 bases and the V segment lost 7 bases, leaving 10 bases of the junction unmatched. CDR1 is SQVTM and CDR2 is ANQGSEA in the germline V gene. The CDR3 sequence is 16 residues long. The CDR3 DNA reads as TGCAGCGCCGACGACCCGGGACAGGGGGCCACCGGGGAGCTGTTTTTT. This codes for CSADDPGQGATGELFF.

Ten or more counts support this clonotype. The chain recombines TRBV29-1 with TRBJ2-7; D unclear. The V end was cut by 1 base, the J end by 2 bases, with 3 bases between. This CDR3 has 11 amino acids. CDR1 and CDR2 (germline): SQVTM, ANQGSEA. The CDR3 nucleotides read TGCAGCGTTGAAGCTGCCTACGAGCAGTACTTC. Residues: CSVEAAYEQYF.

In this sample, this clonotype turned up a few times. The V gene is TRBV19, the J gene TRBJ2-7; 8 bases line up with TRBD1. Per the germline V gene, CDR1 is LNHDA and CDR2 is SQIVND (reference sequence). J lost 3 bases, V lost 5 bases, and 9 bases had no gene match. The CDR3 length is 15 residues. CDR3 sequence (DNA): TGTGCCAGTAGTCTCAAACGGACAGGGAACTACGAGCAGTACTTC. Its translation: CASSLKRTGNYEQYF. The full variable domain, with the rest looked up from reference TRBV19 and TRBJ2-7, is DGGITQSPKYLFRKEGQNVTLSCEQNLNHDAMYWYRQDPGQGLRLIYYSQIVNDFQKGDIAEGYSVSREKKESFPLTVTSAQKNPTAFYLCASSLKRTGNYEQYFGPGTRLTVT.